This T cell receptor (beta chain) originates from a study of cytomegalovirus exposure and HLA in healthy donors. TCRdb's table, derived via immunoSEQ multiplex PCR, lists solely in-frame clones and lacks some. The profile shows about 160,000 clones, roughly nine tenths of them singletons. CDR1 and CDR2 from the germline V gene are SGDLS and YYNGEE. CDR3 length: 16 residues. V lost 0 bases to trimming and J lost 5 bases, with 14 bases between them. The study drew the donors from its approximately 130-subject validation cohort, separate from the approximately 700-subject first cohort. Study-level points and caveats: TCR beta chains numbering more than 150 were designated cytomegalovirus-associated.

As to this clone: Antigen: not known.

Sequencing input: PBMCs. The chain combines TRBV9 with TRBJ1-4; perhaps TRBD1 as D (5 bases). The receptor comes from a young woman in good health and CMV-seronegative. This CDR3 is CASSVGLGAINEKLFF. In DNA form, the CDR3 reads TGTGCCAGCAGCGTAGGACTCGGGGCGATAAATGAAAAACTGTTTTTT.